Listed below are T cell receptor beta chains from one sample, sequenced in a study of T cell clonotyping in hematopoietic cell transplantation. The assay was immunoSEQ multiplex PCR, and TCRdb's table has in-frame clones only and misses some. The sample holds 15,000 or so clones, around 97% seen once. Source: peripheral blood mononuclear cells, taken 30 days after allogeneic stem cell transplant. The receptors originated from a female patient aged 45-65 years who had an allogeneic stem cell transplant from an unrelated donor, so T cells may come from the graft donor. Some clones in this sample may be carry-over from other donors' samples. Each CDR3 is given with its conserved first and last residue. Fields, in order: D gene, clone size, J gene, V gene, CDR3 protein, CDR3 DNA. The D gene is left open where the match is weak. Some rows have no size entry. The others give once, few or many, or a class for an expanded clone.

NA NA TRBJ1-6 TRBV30 CAWSARLGSPLHF TGTGCCTGGAGTGCACGACTGGGTTCACCCCTCCACTTT
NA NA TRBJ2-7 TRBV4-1 CASSQVRGYEQYF TGCGCCAGCAGCCAGGTCAGGGGTTACGAGCAGTACTTC
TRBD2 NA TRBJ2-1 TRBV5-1 CASSRFIVSGGTSYNEQFF TGCGCCAGCAGCCGGTTCATTGTTAGCGGGGGTACGTCCTACAATGAGCAGTTCTTC
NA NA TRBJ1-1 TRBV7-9 CASSLAGNTEAFF TGTGCCAGCAGCTTAGCTGGGAACACTGAAGCTTTCTTT
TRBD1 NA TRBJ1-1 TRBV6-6 CASSYSTGGTEAFF TGTGCCAGCAGTTACTCGACAGGGGGCACTGAAGCTTTCTTT
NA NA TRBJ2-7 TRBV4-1 CASSQVRGDYEQYF TGCGCCAGCAGCCAAGTTAGGGGGGACTACGAGCAGTACTTC
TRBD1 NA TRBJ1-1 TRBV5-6 CASRHPGGEEAFF TGTGCCAGCAGACATCCAGGGGGCGAGGAAGCTTTCTTT
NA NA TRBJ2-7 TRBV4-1 CASSQERTPTYEQYF TGCGCCAGCAGCCAAGAGAGGACCCCCACCTACGAGCAGTACTTC
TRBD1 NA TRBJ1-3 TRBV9 CASSVAGQGSGNTIYF TGTGCCAGCAGCGTAGCTGGACAGGGCTCTGGAAACACCATATATTTT
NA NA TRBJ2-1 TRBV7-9 CASSLARDFDRAGLNEQFF TGTGCCAGCAGCTTAGCTAGGGACTTCGACAGGGCGGGGTTGAATGAGCAGTTCTTC
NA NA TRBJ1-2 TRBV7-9 CASSEGRSGYTF TGTGCCAGCAGCGAGGGGCGGAGTGGCTACACCTTC
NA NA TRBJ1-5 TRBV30 CAWSVTRLQPQHF TGTGCCTGGAGTGTTACCCGGCTTCAGCCCCAGCATTTT
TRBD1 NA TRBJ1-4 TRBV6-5 CASSGTGAGEKLFF TGTGCCAGCAGCGGGACAGGGGCGGGGGAAAAACTGTTTTTT
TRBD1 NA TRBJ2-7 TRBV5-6 CASSSSRDSYEQYF TGTGCCAGCAGCTCGTCCCGGGACAGCTACGAGCAGTACTTC
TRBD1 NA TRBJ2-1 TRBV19 CASSIPGTGSNEQFF TGTGCCAGTAGTATACCCGGGACAGGAAGCAATGAGCAGTTCTTC
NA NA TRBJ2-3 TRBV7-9 CASSLRRGDTQYF TGTGCCAGCAGCCTCCGACGCGGAGATACGCAGTATTTT
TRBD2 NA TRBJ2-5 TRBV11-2 CASRMTSGRAGETQYF TGTGCCAGCAGGATGACTAGCGGGAGGGCTGGAGAGACCCAGTACTTC
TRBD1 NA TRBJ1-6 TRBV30 CAWRAPTGVGSSPLHF TGTGCCTGGAGGGCCCCAACAGGGGTCGGAAGTTCACCCCTCCACTTT
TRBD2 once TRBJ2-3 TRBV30 CAWRGGGSDTQYF TGTGCCTGGAGGGGCGGGGGTTCCGATACGCAGTATTTT
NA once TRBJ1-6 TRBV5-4 CASSLVSPLHF TGTGCCAGCAGCTTAGTTTCACCCCTCCACTTT
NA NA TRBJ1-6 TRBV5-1 CASSLVGVTSSYNSPLHF TGCGCCAGCAGCTTGGTGGGGGTAACGAGCTCCTATAATTCACCCCTCCACTTT
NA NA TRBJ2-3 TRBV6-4 CASSDEGHSTDTQYF TGTGCCAGCAGTGACGAAGGACATAGCACAGATACGCAGTATTTT
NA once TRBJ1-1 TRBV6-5 CASSAERWVTEAFF TGTGCCAGCAGTGCCGAGCGATGGGTCACTGAAGCTTTCTTT
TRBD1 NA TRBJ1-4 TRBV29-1 CSVRRWGQPNEKLFF TGCAGCGTTCGGCGTTGGGGACAGCCGAATGAAAAACTGTTTTTT
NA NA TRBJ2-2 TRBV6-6 CASTLTSRELFF TGTGCCAGCACCCTCACCTCCAGGGAGCTGTTTTTT
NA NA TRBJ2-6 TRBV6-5 CASSYSGRTGANVLTF TGTGCCAGCAGTTACTCGGGAAGAACTGGGGCCAACGTCCTGACTTTC
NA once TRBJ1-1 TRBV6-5 CASSYSDRNTEAFF TGTGCCAGCAGTTATTCCGACAGGAACACTGAAGCTTTCTTT
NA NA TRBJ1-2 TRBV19 CASSIVAGRGYTF TGTGCCAGTAGTATCGTAGCAGGGCGCGGCTACACCTTC
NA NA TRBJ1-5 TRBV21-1 CASTKRRSNQPQHF TGTGCCAGCACCAAGAGAAGGAGCAATCAGCCCCAGCATTTT
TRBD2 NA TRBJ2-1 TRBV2 CASSGSSGYNEQFF TGTGCCAGCAGTGGAAGTAGCGGGTACAATGAGCAGTTCTTC
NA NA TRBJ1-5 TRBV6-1 CASRDRRNQPQHF TGTGCCAGCAGGGACAGACGCAATCAGCCCCAGCATTTT
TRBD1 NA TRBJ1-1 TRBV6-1 CASSEVHRTGDTEAFF TGTGCCAGCAGTGAAGTTCATAGGACAGGGGACACTGAAGCTTTCTTT
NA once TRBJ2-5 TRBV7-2 CASSLVGSQETQYF TGTGCCAGCAGCTTAGTGGGCAGCCAAGAGACCCAGTACTTC
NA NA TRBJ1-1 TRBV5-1 CASTPEGVNTEAFF TGCGCCAGCACCCCGGAGGGGGTCAACACTGAAGCTTTCTTT
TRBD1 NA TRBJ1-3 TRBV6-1 CASKRTGVAGNTIYF TGTGCCAGCAAAAGAACAGGGGTCGCGGGAAACACCATATATTTT
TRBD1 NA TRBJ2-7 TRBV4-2 CASSQDRAGGPGNEQYF TGTGCCAGCAGCCAAGATCGCGCAGGGGGCCCGGGCAACGAGCAGTACTTC
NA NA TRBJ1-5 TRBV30 CAWSVSGGRQPQHF TGTGCCTGGAGTGTATCCGGGGGGAGGCAGCCCCAGCATTTT
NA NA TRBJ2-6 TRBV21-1 CASSKIRDSSLASGANVLTF TGTGCCAGCAGCAAAATTAGGGACAGTTCCCTAGCCTCTGGGGCCAACGTCCTGACTTTC
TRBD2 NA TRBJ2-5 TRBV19 CASRPSGRKETQYF TGTGCCAGTAGGCCATCCGGGAGGAAAGAGACCCAGTACTTC
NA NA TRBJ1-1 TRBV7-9 CASSLVQGRNTEAFF TGTGCCAGCAGCTTAGTCCAGGGACGGAACACTGAAGCTTTCTTT
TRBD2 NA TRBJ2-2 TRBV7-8 CASSPGLAGGPSTGELFF TGTGCCAGCAGCCCCGGACTAGCGGGGGGGCCTAGCACCGGGGAGCTGTTTTTT
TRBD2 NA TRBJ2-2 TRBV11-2 CASSFSGGANGELFF TGTGCCAGCAGCTTTAGCGGGGGGGCGAACGGGGAGCTGTTTTTT
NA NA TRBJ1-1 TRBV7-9 CASSAIGNTEAFF TGTGCCAGCAGCGCCATCGGCAACACTGAAGCTTTCTTT
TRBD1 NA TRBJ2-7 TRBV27 CASSARRQGAFYEQYF TGTGCCAGCAGTGCCCGAAGACAGGGGGCATTTTACGAGCAGTACTTC
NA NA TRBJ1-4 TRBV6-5 CASSYSRTTNEKLFF TGTGCCAGCAGTTACTCCAGGACAACTAATGAAAAACTGTTTTTT
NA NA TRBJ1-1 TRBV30 CAWGRMNTEAFF TGTGCCTGGGGAAGGATGAACACTGAAGCTTTCTTT
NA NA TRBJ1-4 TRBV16 CASSLMREKLFF TGTGCCAGCAGCCTTATGCGGGAAAAACTGTTTTTT
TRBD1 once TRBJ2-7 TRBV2 CASRIGGQGAGEQYF TGTGCCAGCAGGATAGGGGGACAGGGGGCGGGTGAGCAGTACTTC
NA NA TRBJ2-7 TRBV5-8 CASSSLPRYF TGTGCCAGCAGCAGCCTCCCCAGGTACTTC
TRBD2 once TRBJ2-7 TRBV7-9 CASRGVGRESYEQYF TGTGCCAGCAGGGGGGTAGGGAGGGAGTCCTACGAGCAGTACTTC
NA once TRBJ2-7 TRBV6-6 CASSYSSEQYF TGTGCCAGCAGTTACTCGAGCGAGCAGTACTTC
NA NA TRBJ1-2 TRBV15 CATSRERWAGARTF TGTGCCACCAGCAGAGAGAGATGGGCCGGGGCCAGGACATTC
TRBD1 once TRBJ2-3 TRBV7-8 CASSSRTGGRYTDTQYF TGTGCCAGCAGCTCTCGGACAGGGGGTAGATACACAGATACGCAGTATTTT
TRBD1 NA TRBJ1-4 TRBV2 CASSVTGVAANEKLFF TGTGCCAGCAGTGTGACAGGGGTGGCAGCTAATGAAAAACTGTTTTTT